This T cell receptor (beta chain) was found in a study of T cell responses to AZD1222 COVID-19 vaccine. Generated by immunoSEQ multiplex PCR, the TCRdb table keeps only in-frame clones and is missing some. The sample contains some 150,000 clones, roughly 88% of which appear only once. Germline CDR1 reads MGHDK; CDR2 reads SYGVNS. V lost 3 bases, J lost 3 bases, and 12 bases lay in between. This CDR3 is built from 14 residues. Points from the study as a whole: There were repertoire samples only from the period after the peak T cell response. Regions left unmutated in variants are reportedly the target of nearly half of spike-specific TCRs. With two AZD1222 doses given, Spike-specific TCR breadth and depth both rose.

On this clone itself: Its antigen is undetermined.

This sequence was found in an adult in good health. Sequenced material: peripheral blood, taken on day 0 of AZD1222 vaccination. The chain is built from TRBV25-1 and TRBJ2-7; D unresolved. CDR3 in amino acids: CASSDPAGSYEQYF. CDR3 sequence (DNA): TGTGCCAGCAGTGATCCCGCAGGCAGCTACGAGCAGTACTTC.